The sequence of this T cell receptor (beta chain) was determined in a study of blood T cells in healthy people across ages. The study's findings and limits: Researchers said unsorted PBMCs prevented a conclusive naive versus antigen-experienced comparison.

Primed by a sample-barcoded 5' primer and a J-beta primer mix, a second PCR proceeded for about 7 to 11 cycles. TCRdb processed the 5' RACE reads anew with MiXCR; each CDR3 protein has one entry. The table records 1.8 million or so distinct CDR3 sequences, roughly two fifths of them present only once. As for this clonotype: The target antigen is unknown.

Germline V gene sequence: CDR1 DFQATT, CDR2 SNEGSKA (reference sequence). The ends lost 0 bases at V and 2 bases at J; junction bases unmatched: 3. This CDR3 region has 15 residues. The chain has TRBV20-1 and TRBJ2-1, with 8 bases fitting TRBD2. The source is a human donor in good health. Sequencing input: blood. Here the CDR3 DNA reads TGCAGTGCTAGAGATTCGGGACTAGCCTACAATGAGCAGTTCTTC. This translates into CSARDSGLAYNEQFF.